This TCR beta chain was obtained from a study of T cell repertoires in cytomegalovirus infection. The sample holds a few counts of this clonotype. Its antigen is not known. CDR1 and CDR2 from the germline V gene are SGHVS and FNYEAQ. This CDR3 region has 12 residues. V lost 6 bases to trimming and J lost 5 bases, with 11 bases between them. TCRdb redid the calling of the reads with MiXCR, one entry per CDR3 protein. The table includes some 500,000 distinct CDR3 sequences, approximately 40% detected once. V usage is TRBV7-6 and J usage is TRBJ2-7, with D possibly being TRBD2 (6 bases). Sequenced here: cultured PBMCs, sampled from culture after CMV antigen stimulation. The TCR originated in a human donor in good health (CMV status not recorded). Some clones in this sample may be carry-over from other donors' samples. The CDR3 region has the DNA TGTGCCAGCAGTACTACGGGGGACGAGCAGTACTTC. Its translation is CASSTTGDEQYF.